The 3 T cell receptor beta chains in this list originate from one sample, sequenced in a study of blood T cell repertoires in COVID-19. Repertoires were generated with immunoSEQ multiplex PCR, while TCRdb's copy carries only in-frame clones and drops some. The sample lists approximately 74,000 clones, roughly 83% occurring once. Sequencing input: peripheral blood. These receptors were collected from a man at least 80 years old with active or convalescent COVID-19.

The chain carries TRBV29-1 and TRBJ1-2; 7 nucleotides agree with TRBD1. In germline, CDR1 is SQVTM, CDR2 ANQGSEA. The CDR3 runs 13 residues. J gave up 3 bases and V 5 bases, and 6 bases lay outside the gene matches. Here the CDR3 DNA reads TGCAGCGTTTCCGACAGGGTCGACTATGGCTACACCTTC. Its protein product is CSVSDRVDYGYTF.

The chain links TRBV5-4 to TRBJ1-2; 7 bases are shared with TRBD1. The junction had 5 bases not matched to a gene; V was cut back by 4 bases and J by 5 bases. From germline, CDR1 is SGHNT and CDR2 YYREEE (reference sequence). The CDR3 consists of 13 residues. CDR3 DNA: TGTGCCAGCAGCCAAGACAGGGTATATGGCTACACCTTC. Protein: CASSQDRVYGYTF.

The rearrangement joins TRBV28 to TRBJ2-5; 12 nucleotides agree with TRBD2. Germline CDR1 reads MDHEN; CDR2 reads SYDVKM. V shed 3 bases and J 4 bases; nucleotides not matched to a gene: 3. The CDR3 spans 15 residues. The CDR3 sequence is CASSFLAGGPETQYF. In DNA, the CDR3 is TGTGCCAGCAGTTTTCTAGCGGGAGGGCCAGAGACCCAGTACTTC.